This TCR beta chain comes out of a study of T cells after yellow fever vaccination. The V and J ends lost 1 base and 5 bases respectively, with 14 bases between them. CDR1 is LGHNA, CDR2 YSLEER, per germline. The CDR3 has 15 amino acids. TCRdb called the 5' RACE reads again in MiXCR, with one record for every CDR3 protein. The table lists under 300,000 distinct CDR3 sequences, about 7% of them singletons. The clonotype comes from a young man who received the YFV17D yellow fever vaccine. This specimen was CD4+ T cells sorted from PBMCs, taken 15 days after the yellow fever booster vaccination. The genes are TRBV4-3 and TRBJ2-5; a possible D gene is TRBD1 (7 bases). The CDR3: CASSQVTGTLETQYF. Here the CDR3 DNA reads TGCGCCAGCAGCCAAGTGACAGGGACTTTGGAGACCCAGTACTTC.